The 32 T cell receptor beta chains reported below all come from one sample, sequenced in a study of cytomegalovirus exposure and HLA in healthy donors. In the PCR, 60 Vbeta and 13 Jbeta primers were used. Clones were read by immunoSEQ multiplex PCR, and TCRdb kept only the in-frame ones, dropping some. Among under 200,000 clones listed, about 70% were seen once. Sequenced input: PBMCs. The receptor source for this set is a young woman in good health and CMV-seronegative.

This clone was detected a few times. CDR3 sequence (DNA): TGTGCCAGCAGTACTACGTTAGACAGACACACCGGGGAGCTGTTTTTT. Protein product: CASSTTLDRHTGELFF. The V call is TRBV25-1, the J call TRBJ2-2; maybe TRBD1 (5 bases). Trimming cost V 5 bases and J 3 bases, with 16 bases left between them. CDR1 is MGHDK and CDR2 is SYGVNS in the germline V gene. CDR3 length: 16 residues. Supplemented by reference TRBV25-1 and TRBJ2-2, the full variable domain reads EADIYQTPRYLVIGTGKKITLECSQTMGHDKMYWYQQDPGMELHLIHYSYGVNSTEKGDLSSESTVSRIRTEHFPLTLESARPSHTSQYLCASSTTLDRHTGELFFGEGSRLTVL.

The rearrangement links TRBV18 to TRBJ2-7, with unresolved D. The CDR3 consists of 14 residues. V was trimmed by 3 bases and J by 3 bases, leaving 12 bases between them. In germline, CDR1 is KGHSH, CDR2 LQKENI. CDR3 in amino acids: CASSPSNSIYEQYF. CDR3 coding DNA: TGTGCCAGCTCACCCTCCAACAGCATCTACGAGCAGTACTTC.

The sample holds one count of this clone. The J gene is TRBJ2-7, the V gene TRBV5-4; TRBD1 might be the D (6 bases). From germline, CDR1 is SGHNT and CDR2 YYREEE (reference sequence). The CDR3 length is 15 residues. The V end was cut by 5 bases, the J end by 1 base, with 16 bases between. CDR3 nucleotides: TGTGCCAGCAGTCTGAAGGGGGAGAGATCCTACGAGCAGTACTTC. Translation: CASSLKGERSYEQYF.

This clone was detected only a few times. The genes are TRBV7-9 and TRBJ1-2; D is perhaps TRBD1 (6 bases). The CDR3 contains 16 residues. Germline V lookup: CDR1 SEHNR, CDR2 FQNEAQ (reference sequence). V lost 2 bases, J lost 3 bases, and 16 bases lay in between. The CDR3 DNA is TGTGCCAGCAGCTTACCACAGGGTAGGGGCCACTATGGCTACACCTTC. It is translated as CASSLPQGRGHYGYTF.

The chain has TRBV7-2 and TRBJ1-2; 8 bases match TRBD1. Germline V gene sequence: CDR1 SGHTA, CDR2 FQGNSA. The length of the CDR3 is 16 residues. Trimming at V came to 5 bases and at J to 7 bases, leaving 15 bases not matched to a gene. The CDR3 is CASSLALQGARGGYTF. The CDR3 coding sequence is TGTGCCAGCAGCCTCGCCCTCCAGGGGGCAAGGGGTGGCTACACCTTC.

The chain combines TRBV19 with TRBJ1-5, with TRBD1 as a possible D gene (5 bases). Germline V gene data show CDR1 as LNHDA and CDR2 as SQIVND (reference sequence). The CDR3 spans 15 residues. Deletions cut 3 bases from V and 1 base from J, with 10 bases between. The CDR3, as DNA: TGTGCCAGTAGTATCACTGGGGCGAGCAATCAGCCCCAGCATTTT. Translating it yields CASSITGASNQPQHF.

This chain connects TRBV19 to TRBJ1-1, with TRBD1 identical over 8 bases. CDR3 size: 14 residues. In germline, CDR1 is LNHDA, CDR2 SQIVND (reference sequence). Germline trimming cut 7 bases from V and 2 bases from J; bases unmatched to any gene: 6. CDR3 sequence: CASNLDRGNTEAFF. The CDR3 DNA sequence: TGTGCCAGTAATCTTGACAGGGGAAACACTGAAGCTTTCTTT.

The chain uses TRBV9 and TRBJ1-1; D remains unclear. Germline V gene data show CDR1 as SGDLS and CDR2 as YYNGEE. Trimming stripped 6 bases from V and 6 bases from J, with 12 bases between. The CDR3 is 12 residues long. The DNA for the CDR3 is TGTGCCAGCAACGATGGGCACTCTGAAGCTTTCTTT. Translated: CASNDGHSEAFF.

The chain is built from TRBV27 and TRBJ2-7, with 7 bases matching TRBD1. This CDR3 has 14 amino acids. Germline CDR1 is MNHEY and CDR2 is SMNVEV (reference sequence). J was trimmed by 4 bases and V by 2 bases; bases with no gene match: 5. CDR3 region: CASSLAGTDYEQYF. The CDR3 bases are TGTGCCAGCAGTTTAGCCGGGACAGATTACGAGCAGTACTTC.

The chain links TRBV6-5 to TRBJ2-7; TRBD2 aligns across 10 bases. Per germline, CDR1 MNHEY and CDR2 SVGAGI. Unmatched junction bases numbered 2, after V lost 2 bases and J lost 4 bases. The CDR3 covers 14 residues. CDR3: CASSYVAGGYEQYF. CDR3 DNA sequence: TGTGCCAGCAGTTACGTAGCGGGAGGTTACGAGCAGTACTTC.

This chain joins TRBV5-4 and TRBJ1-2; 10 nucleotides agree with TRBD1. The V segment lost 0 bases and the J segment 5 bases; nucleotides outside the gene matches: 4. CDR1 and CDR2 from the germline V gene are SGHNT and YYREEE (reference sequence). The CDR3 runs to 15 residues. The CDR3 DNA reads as TGTGCCAGCAGCTTGGAGGGACAGGGGCCATATGGCTACACCTTC. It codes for CASSLEGQGPYGYTF.

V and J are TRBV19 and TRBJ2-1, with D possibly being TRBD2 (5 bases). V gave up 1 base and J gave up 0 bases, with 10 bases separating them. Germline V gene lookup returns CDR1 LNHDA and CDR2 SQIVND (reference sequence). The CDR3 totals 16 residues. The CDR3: CASSIVSTSSYNEQFF. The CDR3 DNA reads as TGTGCCAGTAGTATAGTTTCCACTAGCTCCTACAATGAGCAGTTCTTC.

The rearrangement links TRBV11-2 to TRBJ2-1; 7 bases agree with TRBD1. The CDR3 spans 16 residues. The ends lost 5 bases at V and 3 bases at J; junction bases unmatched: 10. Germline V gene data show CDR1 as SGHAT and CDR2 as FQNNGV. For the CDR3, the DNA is TGTGCCAGCAGCCCAGGGACAGACCGAGTCTACAATGAGCAGTTCTTC. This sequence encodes CASSPGTDRVYNEQFF.

For the CDR3, the DNA is TGTGCCAGCAGTGACACTAGCGGCACAGATACGCAGTATTTT. Translating gives CASSDTSGTDTQYF. V is TRBV6-4 and J is TRBJ2-3; 7 positions agree with TRBD2. Germline V gene sequence: CDR1 MRHNA, CDR2 SNTAGT. V lost 2 bases, J lost 1 base, and 0 bases stayed unmatched. The CDR3 has 14 residues.

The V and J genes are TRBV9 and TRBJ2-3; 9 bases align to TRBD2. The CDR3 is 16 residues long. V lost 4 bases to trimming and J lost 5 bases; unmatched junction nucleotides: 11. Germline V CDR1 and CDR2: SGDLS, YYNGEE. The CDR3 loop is CASSKSSGRTGDTQYF. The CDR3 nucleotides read TGTGCCAGCAGCAAGAGTAGCGGGAGAACCGGAGATACGCAGTATTTT.

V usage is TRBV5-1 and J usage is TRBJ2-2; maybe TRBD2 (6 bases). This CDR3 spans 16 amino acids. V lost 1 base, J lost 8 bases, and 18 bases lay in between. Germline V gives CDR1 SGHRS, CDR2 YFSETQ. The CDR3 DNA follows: TGCGCCAGCAGCTTGTGGGCATCGGGACTGCGGGGGGAGCTGTTTTTT. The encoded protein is CASSLWASGLRGELFF.

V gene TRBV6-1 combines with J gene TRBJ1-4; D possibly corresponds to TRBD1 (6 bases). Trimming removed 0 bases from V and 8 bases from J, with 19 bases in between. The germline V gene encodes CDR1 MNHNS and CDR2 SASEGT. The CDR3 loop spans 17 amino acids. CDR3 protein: CASSEAKIHRVGEKLFF. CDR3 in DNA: TGTGCCAGCAGTGAAGCGAAAATCCACAGGGTCGGCGAAAAACTGTTTTTT.

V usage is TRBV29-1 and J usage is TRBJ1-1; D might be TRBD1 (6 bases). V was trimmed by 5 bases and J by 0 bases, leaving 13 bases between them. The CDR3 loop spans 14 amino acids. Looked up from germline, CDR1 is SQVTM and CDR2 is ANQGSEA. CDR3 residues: CSVLGTSLNTEAFF. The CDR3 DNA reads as TGCAGCGTTCTCGGGACAAGCTTGAACACTGAAGCTTTCTTT. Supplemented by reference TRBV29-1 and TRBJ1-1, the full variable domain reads SAVISQKPSRDICQRGTSLTIQCQVDSQVTMMFWYRQQPGQSLTLIATANQGSEATYESGFVIDKFPISRPNLTFSTLTVSNMSPEDSSIYLCSVLGTSLNTEAFFGQGTRLTVV.

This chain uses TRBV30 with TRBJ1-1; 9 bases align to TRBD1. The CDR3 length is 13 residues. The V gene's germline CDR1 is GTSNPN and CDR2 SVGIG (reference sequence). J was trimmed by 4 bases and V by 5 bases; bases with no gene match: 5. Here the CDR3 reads CAWGTGRPTEAFF. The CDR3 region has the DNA TGTGCCTGGGGGACAGGGCGGCCCACTGAAGCTTTCTTT. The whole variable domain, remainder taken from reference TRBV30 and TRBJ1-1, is SQTIHQWPATLVQPVGSPLSLECTVEGTSNPNLYWYRQAAGRGLQLLFYSVGIGQISSEVPQNLSASRPQDRQFILSSKKLLLSDSGFYLCAWGTGRPTEAFFGQGTRLTVV.

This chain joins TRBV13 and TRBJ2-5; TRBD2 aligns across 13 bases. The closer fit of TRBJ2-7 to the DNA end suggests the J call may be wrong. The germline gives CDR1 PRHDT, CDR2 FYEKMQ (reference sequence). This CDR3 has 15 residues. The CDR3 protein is CASSSGLAGPYEQYF. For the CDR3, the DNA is TGTGCCAGCAGCTCGGGACTAGCGGGGCCCTACGAGCAGTACTTC.

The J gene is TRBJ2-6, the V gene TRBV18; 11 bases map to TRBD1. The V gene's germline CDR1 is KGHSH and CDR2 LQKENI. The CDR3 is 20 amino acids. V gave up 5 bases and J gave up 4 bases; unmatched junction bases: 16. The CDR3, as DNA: TGTGCCAGCTCATCGCTAGGCCGGGACAGGGGGGCAAGCGGGGCCAACGTCCTGACTTTC. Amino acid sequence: CASSSLGRDRGASGANVLTF.

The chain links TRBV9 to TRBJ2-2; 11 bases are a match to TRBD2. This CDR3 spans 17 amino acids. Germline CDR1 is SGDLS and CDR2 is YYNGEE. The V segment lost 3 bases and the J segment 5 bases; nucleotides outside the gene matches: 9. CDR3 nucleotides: TGTGCCAGCAGCGCAAGACTAGCGGGGAGCCTGACCGGGGAGCTGTTTTTT. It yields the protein CASSARLAGSLTGELFF.

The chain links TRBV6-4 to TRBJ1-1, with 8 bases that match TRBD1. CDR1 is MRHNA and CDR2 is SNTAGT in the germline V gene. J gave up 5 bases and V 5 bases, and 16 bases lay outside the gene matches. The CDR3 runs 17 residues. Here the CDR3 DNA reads TGTGCCAGCAGTCCCGACGGACTCGGACAGGGAAGGACTGAAGCTTTCTTT. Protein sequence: CASSPDGLGQGRTEAFF.

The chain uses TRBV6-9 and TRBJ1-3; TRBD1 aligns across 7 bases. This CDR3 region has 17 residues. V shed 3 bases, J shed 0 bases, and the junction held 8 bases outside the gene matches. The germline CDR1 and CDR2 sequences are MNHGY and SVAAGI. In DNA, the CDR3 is TGTGCCAGCAGTTACCTGGACAGGTCCGACTCTGGAAACACCATATATTTT. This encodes CASSYLDRSDSGNTIYF.

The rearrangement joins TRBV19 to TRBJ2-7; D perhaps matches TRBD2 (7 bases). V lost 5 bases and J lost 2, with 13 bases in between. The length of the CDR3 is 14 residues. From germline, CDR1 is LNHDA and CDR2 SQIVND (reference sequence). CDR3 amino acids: CASSLQGTTYEQYF. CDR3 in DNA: TGTGCCAGTAGTTTGCAGGGGACTACCTACGAGCAGTACTTC.

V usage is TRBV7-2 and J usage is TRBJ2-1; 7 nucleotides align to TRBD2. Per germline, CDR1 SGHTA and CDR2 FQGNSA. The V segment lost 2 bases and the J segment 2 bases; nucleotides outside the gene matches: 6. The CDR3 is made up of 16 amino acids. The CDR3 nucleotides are TGTGCCAGCAGCTTAAGGGCGGGAGCACCCTACAATGAGCAGTTCTTC. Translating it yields CASSLRAGAPYNEQFF.

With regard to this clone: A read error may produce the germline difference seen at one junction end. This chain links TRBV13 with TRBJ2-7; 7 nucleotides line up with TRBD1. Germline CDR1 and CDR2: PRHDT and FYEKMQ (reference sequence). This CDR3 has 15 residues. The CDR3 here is CASSLGQDHSYEQYF. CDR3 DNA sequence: TGTGCCAGCAGCCTAGGACAGGACCACTCCTACGAGCAGTACTTC.

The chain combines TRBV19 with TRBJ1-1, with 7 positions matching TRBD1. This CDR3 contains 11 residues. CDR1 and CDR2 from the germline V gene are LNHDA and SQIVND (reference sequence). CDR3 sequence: CATKRRGEAFF. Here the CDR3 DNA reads TGTGCTACCAAGCGCAGGGGGGAAGCTTTCTTT.

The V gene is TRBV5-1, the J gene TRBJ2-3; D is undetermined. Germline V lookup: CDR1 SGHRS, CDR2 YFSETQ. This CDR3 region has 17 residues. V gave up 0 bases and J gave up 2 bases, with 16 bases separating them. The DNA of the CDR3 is TGCGCCAGCAGCTTGGTGTCGATTCAAAGAGACACAGATACGCAGTATTTT. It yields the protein CASSLVSIQRDTDTQYF.

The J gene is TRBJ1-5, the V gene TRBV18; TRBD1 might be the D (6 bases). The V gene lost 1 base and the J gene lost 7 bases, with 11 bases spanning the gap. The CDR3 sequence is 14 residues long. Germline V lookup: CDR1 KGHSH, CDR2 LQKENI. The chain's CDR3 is CASSPQEQGQPQHF. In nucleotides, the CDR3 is TGTGCCAGCTCACCACAGGAACAGGGACAGCCCCAGCATTTT.

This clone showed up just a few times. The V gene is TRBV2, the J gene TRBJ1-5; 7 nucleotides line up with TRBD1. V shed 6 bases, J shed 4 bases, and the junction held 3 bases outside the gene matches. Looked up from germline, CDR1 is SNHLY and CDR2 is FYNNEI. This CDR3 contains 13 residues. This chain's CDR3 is CASSVGQNQPQHF. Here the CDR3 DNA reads TGTGCCAGCAGCGTGGGACAGAATCAGCCCCAGCATTTT.

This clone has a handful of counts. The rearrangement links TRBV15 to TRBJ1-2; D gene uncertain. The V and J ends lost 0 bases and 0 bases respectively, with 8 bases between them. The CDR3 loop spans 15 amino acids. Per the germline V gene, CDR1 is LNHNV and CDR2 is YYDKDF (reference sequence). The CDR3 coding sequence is TGTGCCACCAGCAGAGACCAGGCCTCTAACTATGGCTACACCTTC. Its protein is CATSRDQASNYGYTF.